One and the same sample provided the 32 T cell receptor beta chains below, sequenced in a study of T cell responses to AZD1222 COVID-19 vaccine. Sequencing used immunoSEQ multiplex PCR; TCRdb keeps in-frame clones, though not all of them. This sample has 70,000 or so clones, with 79% found just once. The source material was peripheral blood, sampled on day 0 of MenACWY control vaccination. These receptor sequences come from an adult in good health.

The genes are TRBV6-6 and TRBJ2-1, with 8 bases that match TRBD1. V trimming: 7 bases; J trimming: 10 bases; junction bases outside the gene matches: 9. The CDR3 loop spans 13 amino acids. Per the germline V gene, CDR1 is MNHNY and CDR2 is SVGAGI (reference sequence). CDR3 loop: CASTSDRDREQFF. In DNA form, the CDR3 reads TGTGCCAGCACCTCTGACCGGGACAGGGAGCAGTTCTTC.

The chain joins TRBV12-3 or TRBV12-4 to TRBJ1-1; tentative D call: TRBD1 (5 bases). V lost 5 bases to trimming and J lost 2 bases, with 6 bases between them. The CDR3 covers 12 residues. Here the CDR3 DNA reads TGTGCCAGCAGTGACAGCAACACTGAAGCTTTCTTT. Amino acids: CASSDSNTEAFF.

The chain is built from TRBV5-6 and TRBJ2-7; D uncertain. The CDR3 is made up of 11 amino acids. Trimming removed 2 bases from V and 5 bases from J, with 5 bases in between. Germline V gives CDR1 SGHDT, CDR2 YYEEEE. The CDR3 DNA is TGTGCCAGCAGCTTCAGAGACGAGCAGTACTTC. This translates into CASSFRDEQYF.

In its sample, this clone was seen many times. Written as DNA, the CDR3 is TGTGCCAGCAACCAACAGGGTTCTTCCTACGAGCAGTACTTC. It specifies CASNQQGSSYEQYF. The rearrangement uses TRBV11-2 and TRBJ2-7; tentative D call: TRBD1 (6 bases). The germline gives CDR1 SGHAT, CDR2 FQNNGV. The CDR3 loop spans 14 amino acids. V was trimmed by 7 bases and J by 1 base, leaving 14 bases between them.

The chain recombines TRBV19 with TRBJ1-5, with TRBD1 as a possible D gene (6 bases). The germline V gene encodes CDR1 LNHDA and CDR2 SQIVND (reference sequence). This CDR3 region has 16 residues. V was trimmed by 3 bases and J by 7 bases, leaving 19 bases between them. The CDR3 protein is CASSMSGGGEGQPQHF. As DNA, the CDR3 is TGTGCCAGTAGTATGTCGGGAGGGGGTGAAGGACAGCCCCAGCATTTT.

The V and J genes are TRBV5-4 and TRBJ2-2, with D perhaps TRBD2 (5 bases). Germline V gives CDR1 SGHNT, CDR2 YYREEE (reference sequence). CDR3 length: 15 residues. V lost 2 bases and J lost 7, with 15 bases in between. CDR3 loop: CASSFQAGAVGELFF. Written as DNA, the CDR3 is TGTGCCAGCAGCTTCCAAGCAGGAGCGGTCGGGGAGCTGTTTTTT.

The chain joins TRBV6-1 to TRBJ1-5, with D perhaps TRBD1 (6 bases). With 4 bases removed from V and 4 bases from J, the gap between germline ends came to 20 bases. Germline CDR1 reads MNHNS; CDR2 reads SASEGT. The CDR3 extends over 17 amino acids. CDR3 in DNA: TGTGCCAGCAGTGGAAACTGGGGACAACCAGGAAATCAGCCCCAGCATTTT. Translation: CASSGNWGQPGNQPQHF.

The rearrangement uses TRBV11-2 and TRBJ1-5, with a tentative D call TRBD1 (5 bases). Germline V CDR1 and CDR2: SGHAT, FQNNGV. Trimming took off 1 base at V and 6 bases at J, with 10 bases between the two ends. CDR3 length equals 14 residues. CDR3 in amino acids: CASSLGRGSQPQHF. The CDR3 DNA is TGTGCCAGCAGCTTAGGGAGGGGTAGTCAGCCCCAGCATTTT.

The chain links TRBV2 to TRBJ1-4; D unclear. Between the trimmed V and J ends, which lost 8 bases and 7 bases, there was a span of 11 bases. CDR1 and CDR2 from the germline V gene are SNHLY and FYNNEI. The CDR3 spans 12 residues. The CDR3 spells CASGQDSEKLFF. CDR3 DNA: TGTGCCAGCGGGCAGGATTCTGAAAAACTGTTTTTT.

This chain links TRBV7-9 with TRBJ2-2, with D perhaps matching TRBD2 (5 bases). With 3 bases removed from V and 4 bases from J, the gap between germline ends came to 12 bases. Germline values: CDR1 SEHNR, CDR2 FQNEAQ (reference sequence). The length of the CDR3 is 15 residues. This chain's CDR3 is CASSLLLAPTGELFF. CDR3 sequence (DNA): TGTGCCAGCAGCTTGTTGCTAGCACCCACCGGGGAGCTGTTTTTT.

The chain links TRBV6-5 to TRBJ1-5; no clear D. The CDR3 totals 12 residues. Germline CDR1 and CDR2: MNHEY and SVGAGI. The V and J ends lost 5 bases and 6 bases respectively, with 8 bases between them. The CDR3 DNA reads as TGTGCCAGCAGTATGGCCGGTCAGCCCCAGCATTTT. This encodes CASSMAGQPQHF.

The chain carries TRBV4-1 and TRBJ2-1; D not certain. V was trimmed by 4 bases and J by 8 bases, leaving 15 bases between them. Germline values: CDR1 MGHRA, CDR2 YSYEKL. CDR3 length: 14 residues. The CDR3 is CASSRVIVSDEQFF. The CDR3 bases are TGCGCCAGCAGCCGTGTTATAGTATCGGATGAGCAGTTCTTC.

V usage is TRBV2 and J usage is TRBJ1-2; D might be TRBD1 (6 bases). Trimming pared 1 base from V and 11 bases from J, leaving 17 bases between. Per germline, CDR1 SNHLY and CDR2 FYNNEI. The CDR3 runs 14 residues. In nucleotides, the CDR3 is TGTGCCAGCAGTGAAGTTAGACAGGCCCGAGGGTACACCTTC. This codes for CASSEVRQARGYTF.

The chain carries TRBV11-2 and TRBJ2-3; 7 bases match TRBD1. The CDR3 totals 15 residues. In germline, CDR1 is SGHAT, CDR2 FQNNGV. V gave up 5 bases and J gave up 2 bases; unmatched junction bases: 7. CDR3 sequence reads: CASSPHRGPTDTQYF. CDR3 in DNA: TGTGCCAGCAGCCCCCACAGGGGACCCACAGATACGCAGTATTTT. The complete variable domain, with remaining parts taken from reference TRBV11-2 and TRBJ2-3, reads EAGVAQSPRYKIIEKRQSVAFWCNPISGHATLYWYQQILGQGPKLLIQFQNNGVVDDSQLPKDRFSAERLKGVDSTLKIQPAKLEDSAVYLCASSPHRGPTDTQYFGPGTRLTVL.

This rearrangement joins TRBV6-1 to TRBJ2-6; D is unresolved. The germline V gene encodes CDR1 MNHNS and CDR2 SASEGT. Trimming took off 2 bases at V and 0 bases at J, with 5 bases between the two ends. The CDR3 runs to 15 residues. The CDR3 here is CASSELGSGANVLTF. DNA of the CDR3: TGTGCCAGCAGTGAATTGGGCTCTGGGGCCAACGTCCTGACTTTC.

V is TRBV3-1 (or the pseudogene TRBV3-2) and J is TRBJ1-1; the D gene is possibly TRBD1 (5 bases). The V end lost 0 bases, the J end lost 9 bases, and 14 bases lay between the germline ends. CDR1 is LGHDT, CDR2 YNNKEL, per germline (reference sequence). The CDR3 is made up of 14 amino acids. CDR3 sequence: CASSQDPGLVKAFF. DNA for the CDR3: TGTGCCAGCAGCCAAGACCCGGGGCTGGTTAAAGCTTTCTTT.

V gene TRBV30 combines with J gene TRBJ1-2, with D perhaps matching TRBD1 (5 bases). V shed 8 bases and J shed 2 bases, with 15 bases lying between them. The germline V gene encodes CDR1 GTSNPN and CDR2 SVGIG (reference sequence). The CDR3 covers 13 residues. CDR3 loop: CAGRRGPNYGYTF. CDR3 coding DNA: TGTGCCGGCCGCCGGGGCCCCAACTATGGCTACACCTTC.

This clone appeared a single time. V is TRBV5-1 and J is TRBJ1-2; tentative D call: TRBD1 (5 bases). The germline V gene has CDR1 SGHRS and CDR2 YFSETQ. The V gene lost 3 bases and the J gene lost 10 bases, with 19 bases spanning the gap. The CDR3 is 14 amino acids. The CDR3 region is CASSWEGRWEDYTF. Here the CDR3 DNA reads TGCGCCAGCAGCTGGGAGGGGAGGTGGGAAGACTACACCTTC.

The chain recombines TRBV20-1 with TRBJ1-1; 7 nucleotides align to TRBD1. The CDR3 covers 12 residues. CDR1 and CDR2 from the germline V gene are DFQATT and SNEGSKA (reference sequence). V lost 3 bases, J lost 11 bases, and 9 bases stayed unmatched. Written as DNA, the CDR3 is TGCAGTGCTAGTTCTGCATCAGGGGGTGCTTTCTTT. Protein sequence: CSASSASGGAFF.

The chain has TRBV28 and TRBJ1-4; D might be TRBD1 (5 bases). The CDR3 sequence is 18 residues long. Germline CDR1 is MDHEN and CDR2 is SYDVKM. V was trimmed by 2 bases and J by 0 bases, leaving 16 bases between them. The CDR3 DNA reads as TGTGCCAGCAGTTTACTCCTACCACAGGAGACAACTAATGAAAAACTGTTTTTT. Translation: CASSLLLPQETTNEKLFF.

The V gene is TRBV19, the J gene TRBJ2-2; possible D gene TRBD1, 6 bases. The CDR3 is made up of 14 amino acids. The germline CDR1 and CDR2 sequences are LNHDA and SQIVND (reference sequence). Trimming pared 3 bases from V and 5 bases from J, leaving 10 bases between. The CDR3 sequence: CASSMVGATGELFF. In nucleotides, the CDR3 is TGTGCCAGTAGTATGGTGGGGGCTACCGGGGAGCTGTTTTTT.

J is TRBJ2-1 and V is TRBV7-8; the D gene is possibly TRBD2 (7 bases). The CDR3 is 13 amino acids. Trimming cost V 5 bases and J 7 bases, with 12 bases left between them. Germline CDR1 and CDR2: SGHVS and FQNEAQ. CDR3 bases: TGTGCCAGCAGCCGGGGGGCAGGAAATGAGCAGTTCTTC. Its protein is CASSRGAGNEQFF. The full variable domain, its missing parts supplied by reference TRBV7-8 and TRBJ2-1, is GAGVSQSPRYKVAKRGQDVALRCDPISGHVSLFWYQQALGQGPEFLTYFQNEAQLDKSGLPSDRFFAERPEGSVSTLKIQRTQQEDSAVYLCASSRGAGNEQFFGPGTRLTVL.

Concerning this clone itself: Germline and junction disagree at one end, which may indicate a read error. The V call is TRBV7-7, the J call TRBJ2-2, with TRBD1 as a possible D gene (6 bases). Germline V gene sequence: CDR1 SSHAT, CDR2 FNYEAQ (reference sequence). This CDR3 has 17 amino acids. CDR3 nucleotides: TGTGCTAGCAGCTTAGACCGCTGGACAGCTTCCACCGGGGAGCTGTTTTTT. It specifies CASSLDRWTASTGELFF.

The gene calls are TRBV19 and TRBJ1-2; no definite D call. V was trimmed by 4 bases and J by 9 bases, leaving 15 bases between them. Germline CDR1 and CDR2: LNHDA and SQIVND (reference sequence). The CDR3 consists of 13 residues. CDR3 region: CASSTLPAASYTF. CDR3 sequence (DNA): TGTGCCAGTAGTACCCTACCGGCTGCAAGCTACACCTTC.

V usage is TRBV28 and J usage is TRBJ1-2, with D possibly TRBD1 on 6 matching bases. With 6 bases removed from V and 4 bases from J, the gap between germline ends came to 18 bases. CDR3 length: 15 residues. Germline V gene sequence: CDR1 MDHEN, CDR2 SYDVKM. CDR3 sequence: CASRRSQLGAYGYTF. The CDR3 bases are TGTGCCAGCAGGCGCTCACAGTTGGGGGCCTATGGCTACACCTTC.

V usage is TRBV7-2 and J usage is TRBJ2-7; TRBD2 aligns across 8 bases. This CDR3 is built from 14 residues. CDR1 is SGHTA and CDR2 is FQGNSA in the germline V gene. The junction had 4 bases not matched to a gene; V was cut back by 3 bases and J by 3 bases. The CDR3 region is CASSLTSVVYEQYF. In DNA form, the CDR3 reads TGTGCCAGCAGCTTGACTAGCGTTGTCTACGAGCAGTACTTC.

The CDR3 DNA sequence: TGTGCCAGCAGCTTAGGTACAGGGGCGGGTCAGCCCCAGCATTTT. Residues: CASSLGTGAGQPQHF. The chain has TRBV7-6 and TRBJ1-5; 7 bases fit TRBD1. This CDR3 spans 15 amino acids. Looked up from germline, CDR1 is SGHVS and CDR2 is FNYEAQ. V was clipped by 1 base and J by 6 bases; unmatched bases: 6.

The chain joins TRBV7-6 to TRBJ1-3; TRBD1 matches 10 bases. Germline V CDR1 and CDR2: SGHVS, FNYEAQ. The V gene end was trimmed by 5 bases and the J gene end by 8 bases; junction bases not matched to a gene: 6. The CDR3 has 14 residues. This CDR3 reads CASSLRQGADTIYF. CDR3 nucleotide sequence: TGTGCCAGCAGCCTCAGACAGGGGGCAGACACCATATATTTT. Full variable domain (remainder filled in from reference TRBV7-6 and TRBJ1-3): GAGVSQSPRYKVTKRGQDVALRCDPISGHVSLYWYRQALGQGPEFLTYFNYEAQQDKSGLPNDRFSAERPEGSISTLTIQRTEQRDSAMYRCASSLRQGADTIYFGEGSWLTVV.

For this clone: Within the sample, other DNA sequences also encode this same CDR3. V and J are TRBV5-1 and TRBJ1-1, with unresolved D. Germline V CDR1 and CDR2: SGHRS, YFSETQ. V lost 0 bases to trimming and J lost 2 bases, with 5 bases between them. There are 13 residues in the CDR3. The DNA for the CDR3 is TGCGCCAGCAGCTTGGCAGGTAACACTGAAGCTTTCTTT. Translated, it gives CASSLAGNTEAFF.

The V and J genes are TRBV5-1 and TRBJ2-2; 14 positions agree with TRBD2. The length of the CDR3 is 16 residues. The germline V gene has CDR1 SGHRS and CDR2 YFSETQ. Trimming at V came to 3 bases and at J to 7 bases, leaving 5 bases not matched to a gene. The CDR3 bases are TGCGCCAGCAGCTCCGGACTAGCGGGAGGACACGGGGAGCTGTTTTTT. Translation gives CASSSGLAGGHGELFF. The whole variable domain, filled in from reference TRBV5-1 and TRBJ2-2, reads KAGVTQTPRYLIKTRGQQVTLSCSPISGHRSVSWYQQTPGQGLQFLFEYFSETQRNKGNFPGRFSGRQFSNSRSEMNVSTLELGDSALYLCASSSGLAGGHGELFFGEGSRLTVL.

V is TRBV3-1 (or the pseudogene TRBV3-2) and J is TRBJ1-2; perhaps TRBD1 as D (5 bases). This CDR3 region has 14 residues. Trimming cost V 4 bases and J 0 bases, with 9 bases left between them. Germline lookup yields CDR1 LGHDT and CDR2 YNNKEL (reference sequence). The CDR3 DNA reads TGTGCCAGCAGCCCTAGCAGGGCTAACTATGGCTACACCTTC. This codes for CASSPSRANYGYTF.

This rearrangement joins TRBV5-4 to TRBJ2-5; D is undetermined. The germline V and J ends were trimmed by 0 bases and 0 bases, with 9 bases remaining between them. The CDR3 has 15 amino acids. CDR1 and CDR2 from the germline V gene are SGHNT and YYREEE (reference sequence). CDR3 sequence: CASSLGSMYQETQYF. In DNA form, the CDR3 reads TGTGCCAGCAGCTTGGGCAGCATGTACCAAGAGACCCAGTACTTC.